The next 22 T cell receptor beta chains were all read from a single sample in a study of T cell responses to AZD1222 COVID-19 vaccine. The table came from immunoSEQ multiplex PCR; TCRdb's copy has only in-frame clones and leaves some out. The sample contains around 130,000 clones, about 90% of which appear only once. Sequencing used peripheral blood, obtained 28 days after the second dose of the MenACWY control vaccine. The receptor source for this set is an adult who received the MenACWY meningococcal vaccine as a control.

The J gene is TRBJ2-7, the V gene TRBV12-3 or TRBV12-4; D remains unclear. Trimming cost V 3 bases and J 6 bases, with 9 bases left between them. The CDR3 length is 12 residues. The CDR3 region is CASSLNFIEQYF. For the CDR3, the DNA is TGTGCCAGCAGTTTGAATTTTATCGAGCAGTACTTC.

The rearrangement joins TRBV30 to TRBJ2-1, with 9 bases lining up with TRBD1. V gave up 5 bases and J gave up 7 bases; unmatched junction bases: 12. Germline V gives CDR1 GTSNPN, CDR2 SVGIG (reference sequence). The CDR3 consists of 15 residues. Here the CDR3 DNA reads TGTGCCTGGGTCCGGGACAGGGTCGTTTTAAATGAGCAGTTCTTC. It codes for CAWVRDRVVLNEQFF.

The sample holds one count of this clone. V usage is TRBV29-1 and J usage is TRBJ2-7; D perhaps matches TRBD2 (6 bases). V lost 2 bases to trimming and J lost 5 bases, with 16 bases between them. Per germline, CDR1 SQVTM and CDR2 ANQGSEA. The CDR3 loop spans 14 amino acids. The CDR3 here is CSVEKGGRIHEQYF. The CDR3 DNA follows: TGCAGCGTTGAAAAGGGTGGGAGGATCCACGAGCAGTACTTC.

This chain connects TRBV6-4 to TRBJ1-1, with TRBD1 as a possible D gene (5 bases). Germline CDR1 and CDR2: MRHNA and SNTAGT. Trimming stripped 6 bases from V and 4 bases from J, with 12 bases between. This CDR3 contains 13 residues. The CDR3 region is CASRGDGATEAFF. CDR3 nucleotides: TGTGCCAGCAGAGGGGACGGTGCCACTGAAGCTTTCTTT.

This clone has only one observation. V usage is TRBV7-3 and J usage is TRBJ2-5; D possibly uses TRBD1 or TRBD2 (5 bases each). Deletions cut 2 bases from V and 2 bases from J, with 9 bases between. CDR3 size: 14 residues. The germline gives CDR1 SGHTA, CDR2 FQGTGA. CDR3 sequence reads: CASSLSGTQETQYF. The CDR3 DNA sequence: TGTGCCAGCAGCTTATCCGGGACGCAAGAGACCCAGTACTTC. Combining the CDR3 with reference TRBV7-3 and TRBJ2-5 gives the whole variable domain GAGVSQTPSNKVTEKGKYVELRCDPISGHTALYWYRQSLGQGPEFLIYFQGTGAADDSGLPNDRFFAVRPEGSVSTLKIQRTERGDSAVYLCASSLSGTQETQYFGPGTRLLVL.

The CDR3 DNA is TGTGCCAGCAGCTTAAACACGGACTACGAGCAGTACTTC. The encoded protein is CASSLNTDYEQYF. This rearrangement joins TRBV11-3 to TRBJ2-7; D ambiguous. The V end was cut by 2 bases, the J end by 3 bases, with 8 bases between. The CDR3 consists of 13 residues. Looked up from germline, CDR1 is SGHNT and CDR2 is YENEEA. Filled out from reference TRBV11-3 and TRBJ2-7, the complete variable domain reads EAGVVQSPRYKIIEKKQPVAFWCNPISGHNTLYWYLQNLGQGPELLIRYENEEAVDDSQLPKDRFSAERLKGVDSTLKIQPAELGDSAVYLCASSLNTDYEQYFGPGTRLTVT.

The gene calls are TRBV28 and TRBJ2-7, with unresolved D. This CDR3 is built from 14 residues. Deletions cut 4 bases from V and 5 bases from J, with 15 bases between. Germline V CDR1 and CDR2: MDHEN, SYDVKM. Here the CDR3 reads CASSSPISANEQYF. The DNA of the CDR3 is TGTGCCAGCAGTTCCCCCATCTCGGCTAACGAGCAGTACTTC.

Only one count was recorded for this clone. This chain uses TRBV19 with TRBJ2-6; D is undetermined. Germline V CDR1 and CDR2: LNHDA, SQIVND (reference sequence). Between the trimmed V and J ends, which lost 5 bases and 2 bases, there was a span of 16 bases. The CDR3 spans 17 residues. DNA of the CDR3: TGTGCCAGTAGTTACCGGAACGATGACGCTGGGGCCAACGTCCTGACTTTC. It codes for CASSYRNDDAGANVLTF.

In this sample, this clone turned up once. J is TRBJ2-2 and V is TRBV7-2; TRBD1 agrees at 7 bases. Losses at the gene ends were 5 bases for V and 5 bases for J; bases not matched to a gene: 5. The germline CDR1 and CDR2 sequences are SGHTA and FQGNSA. The CDR3 is 14 amino acids. The CDR3 is CASSAQGFTGELFF. The DNA for the CDR3 is TGTGCCAGCAGCGCACAGGGGTTTACCGGGGAGCTGTTTTTT.

The chain couples TRBV19 to TRBJ2-5, with TRBD1 identical over 7 bases. Germline V gives CDR1 LNHDA, CDR2 SQIVND (reference sequence). The CDR3 is made up of 14 amino acids. With V trimmed by 3 bases and J by 5 bases, 6 bases remained unmatched. CDR3 protein: CASSIRQGQETQYF. Here the CDR3 DNA reads TGTGCCAGTAGTATTCGACAGGGCCAGGAGACCCAGTACTTC.

V is TRBV7-2 and J is TRBJ2-7; no clear D gene. CDR3 length equals 13 residues. Germline V gene data show CDR1 as SGHTA and CDR2 as FQGNSA. Between the trimmed V and J ends, which lost 4 bases and 4 bases, there was a span of 11 bases. CDR3 protein: CASSSRREYEQYF. The CDR3 nucleotides read TGTGCCAGCAGCTCACGAAGGGAATACGAGCAGTACTTC.

V gene TRBV12-3 or TRBV12-4 combines with J gene TRBJ2-7; 9 bases align to TRBD1. The CDR3 has 13 amino acids. V was clipped by 6 bases and J by 9 bases; unmatched bases: 9. CDR3 sequence (DNA): TGTGCCAGCAGCCAACAGGGGGCTATCGTGCAGTACTTC. Its protein product is CASSQQGAIVQYF.

The V gene is TRBV2, the J gene TRBJ1-2, with D possibly being TRBD1 (6 bases). Germline V gene lookup returns CDR1 SNHLY and CDR2 FYNNEI. Trimming pared 6 bases from V and 3 bases from J, leaving 17 bases between. The CDR3 totals 15 residues. CDR3 in amino acids: CASRKGGGLDYGYTF. CDR3 DNA sequence: TGTGCCAGCAGAAAAGGGGGGGGGCTTGACTATGGCTACACCTTC.

The rearrangement links TRBV21-1 to TRBJ2-5; the D call of TRBD2 is as the table states it, not checked on the DNA. TRBV21-1 constitutes a pseudogene. The CDR3 is 16 residues long. CDR3 region: CASSKAPPSHQETQYF. DNA of the CDR3: TGTGCCAGCAGCAAAGCTCCCCCGTCCCACCAAGAGACCCAGTACTTC.

The rearrangement uses TRBV6-1 and TRBJ1-1, with unresolved D. The CDR3 sequence is 14 residues long. Trimming removed 6 bases from V and 1 base from J, with 12 bases in between. Germline V gene data show CDR1 as MNHNS and CDR2 as SASEGT. The CDR3 sequence: CASRRQEGNTEAFF. The CDR3 bases are TGTGCCAGCAGACGTCAAGAGGGGAACACTGAAGCTTTCTTT.

The chain combines TRBV7-2 with TRBJ2-7; 7 bases are a match to TRBD1. Germline values: CDR1 SGHTA, CDR2 FQGNSA. The CDR3 covers 15 residues. V shed 1 base and J 0 bases; nucleotides not matched to a gene: 3. The CDR3 reads CASSLEWDSSYEQYF. The CDR3 nucleotides are TGTGCCAGCAGCTTAGAGTGGGACAGCTCCTACGAGCAGTACTTC.

J is TRBJ2-7 and V is TRBV28, with 7 bases fitting TRBD1. Trimming took 7 bases from V and 2 from J; bases not matched to a gene: 11. From germline, CDR1 is MDHEN and CDR2 SYDVKM. The CDR3 is 15 residues long. CDR3 in amino acids: CASNELKGAAYEQYF. CDR3 sequence (DNA): TGTGCCAGCAACGAACTAAAGGGGGCGGCCTACGAGCAGTACTTC.

This clone was detected only a few times. The gene calls are TRBV28 and TRBJ2-7, with no clear D. Germline V gene lookup returns CDR1 MDHEN and CDR2 SYDVKM. Trimming left V 3 bases short and J 6 bases short, with 9 bases between. The CDR3 consists of 12 residues. The CDR3 is CASSFTPREQYF. For the CDR3, the DNA is TGTGCCAGCAGTTTTACGCCGCGCGAGCAGTACTTC.

The chain employs TRBV27 and TRBJ2-3; no firm D call. The CDR3 runs 12 residues. V was pared by 2 bases and J by 3 bases, with 3 bases between. Germline assignment: CDR1 MNHEY and CDR2 SMNVEV (reference sequence). The CDR3 region has the DNA TGTGCCAGCAGTTTAGGGACAGATACGCAGTATTTT. Translating it yields CASSLGTDTQYF.

J is TRBJ1-1 and V is TRBV7-2; 7 bases are shared with TRBD1. In germline, CDR1 is SGHTA, CDR2 FQGNSA. CDR3 size: 14 residues. J was trimmed by 1 base and V by 5 bases; bases with no gene match: 4. CDR3 DNA: TGTGCCAGCAGCATCGGACAGGCGAACACTGAAGCTTTCTTT. Translation gives CASSIGQANTEAFF.

The sample holds one count of this clone. The chain carries TRBV6-2 or TRBV6-3 and TRBJ1-2, with a tentative D call TRBD1 (5 bases). The CDR3 loop spans 15 amino acids. V was clipped by 2 bases and J by 2 bases, with 12 bases between them. The V gene's germline CDR1 is MNHEY and CDR2 SVGEGT. CDR3 sequence: CASSYPTANNYGYTF. CDR3 bases: TGTGCCAGCAGTTACCCGACAGCGAACAACTATGGCTACACCTTC.

Only a few counts were recorded for this clone. The rearrangement joins TRBV7-9 to TRBJ1-2, with D perhaps matching TRBD1 (5 bases). The CDR3 runs 12 residues. In germline, CDR1 is SEHNR, CDR2 FQNEAQ (reference sequence). Trimming stripped 6 bases from V and 6 bases from J, with 11 bases between. The CDR3 is CASSQGNDGYTF. CDR3 bases: TGTGCCAGCAGTCAGGGTAATGATGGCTACACCTTC.